Described below is a single TCR beta chain sequence and its context. In the original analysis: Nucleated cell counts were estimated from reference gene primer amplification. The protocol was immunoSEQ multiplex PCR, while the TCRdb copy is restricted to in-frame clones and leaves out a portion. The V and J calls and clone size are taken from that table; D and trimming were inferred from the DNA. The sample shows tens of thousands of clones, just over 85% of them seen only once. This specimen belongs to a study of blood T cell repertoires in COVID-19. As for the study in general: Donors in the United States, Italy and Spain gave samples during acute or convalescent COVID-19. T cells, B-cell-depleted T cells, or PBMCs provided the cDNA or gDNA that served as material.

Germline loops: CDR1 SGHRS, CDR2 YFSETQ. Losses at the gene ends were 4 bases for V and 4 bases for J; bases not matched to a gene: 5. The CDR3 has 14 amino acids. The J gene is TRBJ1-1, the V gene TRBV5-1, with 9 bases matching TRBD1. Source material: peripheral blood. The source of this sequence is a man aged 50 to 59 with acute or convalescent COVID-19. The CDR3 here is CASSTGGLRTEAFF. The DNA of the CDR3 is TGCGCCAGCAGCACAGGGGGCCTTCGCACTGAAGCTTTCTTT.